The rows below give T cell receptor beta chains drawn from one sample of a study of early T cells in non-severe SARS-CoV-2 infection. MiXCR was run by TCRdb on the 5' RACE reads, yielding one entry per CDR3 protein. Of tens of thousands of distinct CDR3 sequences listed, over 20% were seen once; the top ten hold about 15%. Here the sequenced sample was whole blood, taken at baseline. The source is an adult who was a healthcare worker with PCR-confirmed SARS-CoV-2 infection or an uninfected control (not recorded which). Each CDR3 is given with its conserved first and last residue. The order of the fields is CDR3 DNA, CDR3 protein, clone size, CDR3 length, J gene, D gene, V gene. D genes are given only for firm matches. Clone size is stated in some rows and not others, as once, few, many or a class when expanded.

DNA: TGTGCCAGCAGCTTAAGGGGTGGAACTGAAGCTTTCTTT
CDR3: CASSLRGGTEAFF
size: many
length: 13
J: TRBJ1-1
D: -
V: TRBV7-9

DNA: TGTGCCACCAGCAGAGACAAGGGGGCAGGGAACACTGAAGCTTTCTTT
CDR3: CATSRDKGAGNTEAFF
size: -
length: 16
J: TRBJ1-1
D: TRBD1
V: TRBV15

DNA: TGTGCCATCACCGCGACTATCACAGATACGCAGTATTTT
CDR3: CAITATITDTQYF
size: -
length: 13
J: TRBJ2-3
D: -
V: TRBV10-3

DNA: TGCAGCGTGTGGACAGGGTCCACAGATACGCAGTATTTT
CDR3: CSVWTGSTDTQYF
size: -
length: 13
J: TRBJ2-3
D: TRBD1
V: TRBV29-1

DNA: TGTGCCAGCAGCCAAGTCGCGGGAGAGACCCAGTACTTC
CDR3: CASSQVAGETQYF
size: few
length: 13
J: TRBJ2-5
D: -
V: TRBV3-1

DNA: TGTGCCAGCAGCTTATTTGCAGGGGGCGAGGATGGCTACACCTTC
CDR3: CASSLFAGGEDGYTF
size: -
length: 15
J: TRBJ1-2
D: TRBD1
V: TRBV7-9

DNA: TGCAGTGCTAGAGATCGGCGTCTAGCGGGGAGCTACGAGCAGTACTTC
CDR3: CSARDRRLAGSYEQYF
size: -
length: 16
J: TRBJ2-7
D: TRBD2
V: TRBV20-1

DNA: TGTGCCAGCAGCGGCGACAGGTCGAGCACTGAAGCTTTCTTT
CDR3: CASSGDRSSTEAFF
size: -
length: 14
J: TRBJ1-1
D: -
V: TRBV9

DNA: TGTGCCAGCAGCTCGCTCCGGACCCAGAGGGACGAGCAGTACTTC
CDR3: CASSSLRTQRDEQYF
size: -
length: 15
J: TRBJ2-7
D: -
V: TRBV11-2

DNA: TGTGCCAGCAGCGCCGGGCCAAACACTGAAGCTTTCTTT
CDR3: CASSAGPNTEAFF
size: -
length: 13
J: TRBJ1-1
D: -
V: TRBV9

DNA: TGTGCCAGCAGTGAGTGGGGTACCGGGGAGCTGTTTTTT
CDR3: CASSEWGTGELFF
size: -
length: 13
J: TRBJ2-2
D: -
V: TRBV12-3/TRBV12-4

DNA: TGTGCCAGCAGCCAGGGGGGGATTAACTATGGCTACACCTTC
CDR3: CASSQGGINYGYTF
size: many
length: 14
J: TRBJ1-2
D: TRBD1
V: TRBV28

DNA: TGTGCCAGCATCTTAGGAGCAGGGGGCATAGATACGCAGTATTTT
CDR3: CASILGAGGIDTQYF
size: few
length: 15
J: TRBJ2-3
D: TRBD1
V: TRBV12-3/TRBV12-4

DNA: TGTGCCAGCTCACCCCTGGGCCAAGAGACCCAGTACTTC
CDR3: CASSPLGQETQYF
size: many
length: 13
J: TRBJ2-5
D: -
V: TRBV18

DNA: TGTGCCAGCAGTGATCAGAGCCCAGATACGCAGTATTTT
CDR3: CASSDQSPDTQYF
size: few
length: 13
J: TRBJ2-3
D: -
V: TRBV2

DNA: TGCGCCAGCAGCTTGGTGGGGAGCTCCTACAATGAGCAGTTCTTC
CDR3: CASSLVGSSYNEQFF
size: -
length: 15
J: TRBJ2-1
D: -
V: TRBV5-1

DNA: TGTGCCAGCAGCCTTGGACTATCAGAGACCCAGTACTTC
CDR3: CASSLGLSETQYF
size: few
length: 13
J: TRBJ2-5
D: -
V: TRBV7-3

DNA: TGTGCCAGCAGTTTGGGACCTACCACTGAAGCTTTCTTT
CDR3: CASSLGPTTEAFF
size: few
length: 13
J: TRBJ1-1
D: -
V: TRBV6-6

DNA: TGCAGTGCTAGACAGGCGCTAGCGGGGTTAGAGACCCAGTACTTC
CDR3: CSARQALAGLETQYF
size: many
length: 15
J: TRBJ2-5
D: TRBD2
V: TRBV20-1

DNA: TGCGCCAGCAGCCAAAATGGCGGAGCTGAAGCTTTCTTT
CDR3: CASSQNGGAEAFF
size: -
length: 13
J: TRBJ1-1
D: -
V: TRBV4-1

DNA: TGTGCCAGCGGCGTAGCGGGGGTTTACAATGAGCAGTTCTTC
CDR3: CASGVAGVYNEQFF
size: few
length: 14
J: TRBJ2-1
D: TRBD2
V: TRBV6-2/TRBV6-3

DNA: TGTGCCAGCTCACCCGTAAGCTCCTACAATGAGCAGTTCTTC
CDR3: CASSPVSSYNEQFF
size: -
length: 14
J: TRBJ2-1
D: -
V: TRBV18

DNA: TGCAGTGCTGCGGTAGGAGGCTACACCTTC
CDR3: CSAAVGGYTF
size: many
length: 10
J: TRBJ1-2
D: -
V: TRBV20-1

DNA: TGCGCCAGCGCTGATGCTTTCCGGGACAGCGCCCTGCAGTACTTC
CDR3: CASADAFRDSALQYF
size: -
length: 15
J: TRBJ2-7
D: TRBD1
V: TRBV10-2

DNA: TGTGCCAGCAGTCCCGACACCCCCATATATTTT
CDR3: CASSPDTPIYF
size: once
length: 11
J: TRBJ1-3
D: -
V: TRBV7-9

DNA: TGCAGCGTTGGCCCGCGGGGAGCGAACACCGGGGAGCTGTTTTTT
CDR3: CSVGPRGANTGELFF
size: many
length: 15
J: TRBJ2-2
D: -
V: TRBV29-1

DNA: TGTGCCAGCTCACCAGGGGGACACTACGAGCAGTACTTC
CDR3: CASSPGGHYEQYF
size: few
length: 13
J: TRBJ2-7
D: -
V: TRBV18

DNA: TGCGCCAGCAGTGTTTTGGGACAGGGAAATACCTTC
CDR3: CASSVLGQGNTF
size: -
length: 12
J: TRBJ1-2
D: TRBD1
V: TRBV10-2

DNA: TGTGCCAGCAGCCACGTCGGACGGGGGTCCCCCTACAATGAGCAGTTCTTC
CDR3: CASSHVGRGSPYNEQFF
size: few
length: 17
J: TRBJ2-1
D: -
V: TRBV3-1

DNA: TGCAGTGCTAAGGGACTAGCGGAATACGAGCAGTACTTC
CDR3: CSAKGLAEYEQYF
size: many
length: 13
J: TRBJ2-7
D: TRBD2
V: TRBV20-1

DNA: TGCAGTGCTGTAGCGGGGGGGGAATACGAGCAGTACTTC
CDR3: CSAVAGGEYEQYF
size: few
length: 13
J: TRBJ2-7
D: TRBD2
V: TRBV20-1